The subject of this entry is one T cell receptor beta chain. These data originate in a study of blood T cell repertoires in COVID-19. Turning to the study itself: Acute-phase and convalescent COVID-19 samples originated in the United States, Italy and Spain.

CDR3 length: 12 amino acids. The V gene's germline CDR1 is SGHDT and CDR2 YYEEEE. The V end lost 1 base, the J end lost 11 bases, and 10 bases lay between the germline ends. Assay used: immunoSEQ multiplex PCR; TCRdb lists only in-frame clones, some missing. Counted here are hundreds of thousands of clones, around 90% occurring once; the ten biggest clones make up approximately 3%. Self-reported history from a screening survey and questionnaire set each donor's cohort. Two negative PCRs, clearance, or symptom resolution characterized the recovered Cohort 3 donors. This chain links TRBV5-6 with TRBJ1-5; D unclear. The origin of this receptor is a woman in her forties or fifties who had recovered from COVID-19. Sequencing was performed on PBMCs or T cells enriched from blood (not recorded which). As DNA, the CDR3 is TGTGCCAGCAGCTTGCCGCGCGGGGCCCAGCATTTT. Translated: CASSLPRGAQHF.